These 20 T cell receptor beta chains came from one sample sequenced in a study of T cell repertoires in cytomegalovirus infection. MiXCR, run by TCRdb on the reads, gives a single entry per CDR3 protein. The sample shows about 920,000 distinct CDR3 sequences, around 30% of them seen only once. Antigens for these TCRs are unknown. The starting material was cultured CD8+ T cells from PBMCs, obtained from culture after CMV antigen stimulation. The receptors shown here come from a human donor in good health (CMV status not recorded). Some clones in this sample may be carry-over from other donors' samples.

The chain employs TRBV10-3 and TRBJ2-2; D possibly uses TRBD1 or TRBD2 (5 bases each). The CDR3 sequence is 17 residues long. Germline V gives CDR1 ENHRY, CDR2 SYGVKD. V was pared by 4 bases and J by 0 bases, with 15 bases between. The CDR3 DNA reads TGTGCCATCAGTGGGGGACCTCTGGCCCCGAACACCGGGGAGCTGTTTTTT. Amino acids: CAISGGPLAPNTGELFF.

The chain employs TRBV7-2 and TRBJ2-7; 10 nucleotides match TRBD2. After removal of 0 bases from V and 2 bases from J, the junction contained 7 bases not matched to a gene. Germline CDR1 and CDR2: SGHTA and FQGNSA. The CDR3 sequence is 17 residues long. The CDR3 DNA follows: TGTGCCAGCAGCTTAGCAAAACTTAGCGGGGGGACCTACGAGCAGTACTTC. Protein product: CASSLAKLSGGTYEQYF.

J is TRBJ1-6 and V is TRBV6-5; TRBD1 aligns across 10 bases. The CDR3 spans 15 residues. Trimming cost V 4 bases and J 10 bases; bases outside gene matches: 7. Germline CDR1 and CDR2: MNHEY and SVGAGI. This CDR3 is CASSSTGGLGSPLHF. The CDR3 DNA follows: TGTGCCAGCAGTTCGACAGGGGGCTTGGGCTCACCCCTCCACTTT.

This clonotype was found a few times. The rearrangement joins TRBV7-9 to TRBJ2-1; maybe TRBD2 (6 bases). The length of the CDR3 is 15 residues. The germline CDR1 and CDR2 sequences are SEHNR and FQNEAQ (reference sequence). Trimming removed 5 bases from V and 0 bases from J, with 11 bases in between. CDR3 bases: TGTGCCAGCAGCCCAGGAGGGATCTCCTACAATGAGCAGTTCTTC. Encoded protein: CASSPGGISYNEQFF.

This clonotype was recorded at least ten times. V and J are TRBV7-6 and TRBJ1-5; 9 nucleotides line up with TRBD1. V shed 5 bases, J shed 8 bases, and the junction held 7 bases outside the gene matches. Germline values: CDR1 SGHVS, CDR2 FNYEAQ. The CDR3 totals 14 residues. The CDR3 spells CASSDTGGLEPQHF. The CDR3 DNA sequence: TGTGCCAGCAGCGACACAGGGGGCTTGGAGCCCCAGCATTTT.

This clonotype was seen a few times. The gene calls are TRBV7-8 and TRBJ2-2; D gene unclear. Trimming left V 6 bases short and J 9 bases short, with 17 bases between. Germline loops: CDR1 SGHVS, CDR2 FQNEAQ. The CDR3 has 14 amino acids. The CDR3 sequence is CASSSDTSARELFF. In nucleotides, the CDR3 is TGTGCCAGCAGTTCCGACACCTCCGCCCGGGAGCTGTTTTTT.

This clonotype was observed many times. The V call is TRBV7-2, the J call TRBJ1-6; D may be TRBD1 (6 bases). The CDR3 consists of 15 residues. CDR1 and CDR2 from the germline V gene are SGHTA and FQGNSA. V was shortened by 9 bases and J by 4 bases, with 16 bases between the two germline ends. CDR3 coding DNA: TGTGCCAGTAGGGGGGACGACGGTTATAATTCACCCCTCCACTTT. Amino acids: CASRGDDGYNSPLHF.

Many counts were recorded for this clonotype. V usage is TRBV28 and J usage is TRBJ1-2; D not certain. This CDR3 has 18 amino acids. Germline V CDR1 and CDR2: MDHEN, SYDVKM. V lost 4 bases and J lost 4, with 25 bases in between. The CDR3 here is CASSSIQIGLATVYGYTF. CDR3 in DNA: TGTGCCAGCAGTTCGATACAAATAGGGTTGGCGACCGTCTATGGCTACACCTTC.

In this sample, this clonotype turned up a few times. CDR3 sequence (DNA): TGTGCCACCAGCGAACTAGCGGGGGCGATCCATGAGACCCAGTACTTC. This gives the protein CATSELAGAIHETQYF. The rearrangement joins TRBV15 to TRBJ2-5; 11 bases map to TRBD2. CDR1 is LNHNV, CDR2 YYDKDF, per germline (reference sequence). CDR3 length equals 16 residues. V trimming: 5 bases; J trimming: 5 bases; junction bases outside the gene matches: 10.

In its sample, this clonotype was seen a few times. The rearrangement links TRBV15 to TRBJ2-1; TRBD2 matches 9 bases. CDR3 length equals 14 residues. The germline gives CDR1 LNHNV, CDR2 YYDKDF (reference sequence). Germline trimming cut 2 bases from V and 7 bases from J; bases unmatched to any gene: 3. CDR3 bases: TGTGCCACCAGCAGACTAGCGGGGAAGAATGAGCAGTTCTTC. Translated: CATSRLAGKNEQFF.

V is TRBV4-2 and J is TRBJ2-3; D might be TRBD2 (6 bases). CDR3 length: 19 residues. Germline values: CDR1 LGHNA, CDR2 YNFKEQ. With 0 bases removed from V and 2 bases from J, the gap between germline ends came to 21 bases. As DNA, the CDR3 is TGTGCCAGCAGCCAAGAAGGAGGGGTGGACCGGAGCCTCACAGATACGCAGTATTTT. It is translated as CASSQEGGVDRSLTDTQYF.

This clonotype was recorded only once. This rearrangement joins TRBV27 to TRBJ2-1; 15 nucleotides match TRBD2. V was pared by 9 bases and J by 8 bases, with 8 bases of the junction left unmatched. The CDR3 has 15 residues. Germline values: CDR1 MNHEY, CDR2 SMNVEV (reference sequence). In DNA form, the CDR3 reads TGTGCCAGTGGACTAGCGGGGGGGCTACTGGATGAGCAGTTCTTC. Amino acid sequence: CASGLAGGLLDEQFF.

The chain recombines TRBV5-5 with TRBJ1-1; the match to TRBD1 covers 8 bases. J lost 4 bases, V lost 3 bases, and 5 bases had no gene match. Germline V gene sequence: CDR1 SGHKS, CDR2 YYEKEE (reference sequence). CDR3 length equals 14 residues. CDR3 sequence (DNA): TGTGCCAGCAGCTGGGGACAGGAGGGCACTGAAGCTTTCTTT. This encodes CASSWGQEGTEAFF. Full variable domain (missing parts from reference TRBV5-5 and TRBJ1-1): DAGVTQSPTHLIKTRGQQVTLRCSPISGHKSVSWYQQVLGQGPQFIFQYYEKEERGRGNFPDRFSARQFPNYSSELNVNALLLGDSALYLCASSWGQEGTEAFFGQGTRLTVV.

The rearrangement uses TRBV29-1 and TRBJ2-7; 9 nucleotides match TRBD1. The CDR3 length is 14 residues. V was pared by 3 bases and J by 3 bases, with 6 bases of the junction left unmatched. Germline assignment: CDR1 SQVTM and CDR2 ANQGSEA. CDR3 bases: TGCAGCGTTGAGATTCCGGGACAGGGCTACGAGCAGTACTTC. Amino acids: CSVEIPGQGYEQYF.

There are many counts of this clonotype. The chain joins TRBV7-9 to TRBJ1-2; the match to TRBD1 covers 11 bases. The CDR3 spans 22 residues. In germline, CDR1 is SEHNR, CDR2 FQNEAQ (reference sequence). The trim removed 5 bases at V and 2 bases at J, leaving 25 bases unmatched. CDR3 sequence (DNA): TGTGCCAGCAGCACCTTTCTTGCGCACCCGGACAGGGGGCGATCGTTAAACTATGGCTACACCTTC. It translates to CASSTFLAHPDRGRSLNYGYTF. Using reference TRBV7-9 and TRBJ1-2 for the parts outside the CDR3, the full variable domain is DTGVSQNPRHKITKRGQNVTFRCDPISEHNRLYWYRQTLGQGPEFLTYFQNEAQLEKSRLLSDRFSAERPKGSFSTLEIQRTEQGDSAMYLCASSTFLAHPDRGRSLNYGYTFGSGTRLTVV.

The rearrangement links TRBV27 to TRBJ1-2; TRBD1 matches at 7 bases. CDR1 is MNHEY and CDR2 is SMNVEV in the germline V gene (reference sequence). V lost 8 bases to trimming and J lost 6 bases; unmatched junction nucleotides: 6. This CDR3 contains 12 residues. The CDR3 region has the DNA TGTGCCAGCGGTGGGACAGCGAATGGCTACACCTTC. It yields the protein CASGGTANGYTF.

Remarks on this clonotype: The junction does not match germline at one end; this may be a read error. V is TRBV5-6 and J is TRBJ1-6; the match to TRBD1 covers 9 bases. Germline assignment: CDR1 SGHDT and CDR2 YYEEEE. The CDR3 extends over 15 amino acids. The CDR3 is CAGSSTGGYNSPLHF. The CDR3 bases are TGTGCCGGCAGCTCGACAGGGGGCTATAATTCACCCCTCCACTTT.

This clonotype was seen a few times. V is TRBV6-5 and J is TRBJ1-1, with D possibly matching TRBD1 (6 bases). Germline CDR1 is MNHEY and CDR2 is SVGAGI. The CDR3 length is 13 residues. The V end was cut by 4 bases, the J end by 3 bases, with 9 bases between. CDR3 DNA sequence: TGTGCCAGCAGTTTCTGGACAGACACTGAAGCTTTCTTT. Translated, it gives CASSFWTDTEAFF.

This clonotype was found a few times. This chain uses TRBV7-8 with TRBJ2-7; D is undetermined. V was pared by 2 bases and J by 4 bases, with 9 bases between. Germline V gene sequence: CDR1 SGHVS, CDR2 FQNEAQ. The CDR3 totals 13 residues. The CDR3 sequence: CASSLTSKYEQYF. The CDR3 DNA reads TGTGCCAGCAGCTTAACATCGAAGTACGAGCAGTACTTC.

The gene calls are TRBV2 and TRBJ1-5; TRBD1 agrees at 9 bases. Germline V lookup: CDR1 SNHLY, CDR2 FYNNEI. V trimming: 6 bases; J trimming: 6 bases; junction bases outside the gene matches: 9. This CDR3 is built from 15 residues. CDR3 region: CASRVGTGMFQPQHF. CDR3 sequence (DNA): TGTGCCAGCAGGGTCGGGACAGGGATGTTTCAGCCCCAGCATTTT.